This TCR beta chain was retrieved from a study of blood T cell repertoires in COVID-19. Overall study context: Italy, Spain and the United States were the sources of the convalescent and acute COVID-19 samples.

Germline CDR1 and CDR2: MNHEY and SMNVEV (reference sequence). V was clipped by 7 bases and J by 2 bases, with 17 bases between them. There are 15 residues in the CDR3. Authors' analysis steps: Estimation of nucleated cell counts relied on the amplification of reference gene primers. Profiled with immunoSEQ multiplex PCR; TCRdb holds only in-frame clones, not every one. The V and J calls and the clone size are those of that table, but D and trimming were determined from the DNA. The table includes about 91,000 clones, around 88% detected once. The material sequenced was peripheral blood. The rearrangement uses TRBV27 and TRBJ1-2; D perhaps matches TRBD1 (5 bases). The clonotype comes from an older woman with acute or convalescent COVID-19. CDR3 sequence: CASKPAGNRNYGYTF. The DNA for the CDR3 is TGTGCCAGCAAGCCGGCAGGGAATAGGAACTATGGCTACACCTTC.